This T cell receptor beta chain came from a study of T-cell memory formation after mild COVID-19. This clonotype turned up a few times. CDR1 and CDR2 (germline): SGHVS, FNYEAQ. The V and J ends lost 3 bases and 4 bases, in that order; junction bases with no gene match: 7. The CDR3 is 17 amino acids. One entry per CDR3 protein, called by TCRdb with MiXCR from the 5' RACE reads. The sample lists roughly 370,000 distinct CDR3 sequences; roughly 15% were seen once. This sequence joins TRBV7-6 and TRBJ2-1, with 12 nucleotides matching TRBD2. The receptor was derived from a young man who had mild COVID-19 (a few samples of this study predate the infection). Cell type and time point are not known. The material sequenced was PBMCs or a T cell subset sorted from them (not recorded which). The CDR3 loop reads CASSLASGGARYNEQFF. The CDR3 DNA reads as TGTGCCAGCAGCTTGGCTAGCGGGGGGGCCAGGTACAATGAGCAGTTCTTC.